This T cell receptor (beta chain) was sequenced for a study of blood T cell repertoires in COVID-19. In the original workflow: Quantification of nucleated cells was approximated via reference gene primer amplification. TCRdb's table, derived via immunoSEQ multiplex PCR, lists solely in-frame clones and lacks some. V and J calls and clone size are as listed in that table; D and trimming were resolved from the DNA. The sample holds around 68,000 clones, 80% to 90% seen once. The V gene's germline CDR1 is SNHLY and CDR2 FYNNEI. V was clipped by 0 bases and J by 4 bases, with 4 bases between them. There are 12 residues in the CDR3.

The sample comprised peripheral blood. This chain connects TRBV2 to TRBJ2-7; D unresolved. The sequence derives from a man between 50 and 59 years old with active COVID-19. The CDR3 is CASSEAAYEQYF. CDR3 nucleotide sequence: TGTGCCAGCAGTGAAGCGGCTTACGAGCAGTACTTC.